Shown below are 30 T cell receptor beta chains from a single sample sequenced in a study of cytomegalovirus exposure and HLA in healthy donors. PCR amplification relied on 60 Vbeta primers (plus 13 Jbeta primers). TCRdb keeps only in-frame clones here, not all; method: immunoSEQ multiplex PCR. In the table there are about 70,000 clones, 62% of which are singletons. The sample comprised PBMCs. These receptors were taken from a young man in good health and CMV-seronegative.

The chain carries TRBV18 and TRBJ2-5; 12 nucleotides match TRBD2. The CDR3 runs to 15 residues. J was trimmed by 5 bases and V by 8 bases; bases with no gene match: 9. Germline assignment: CDR1 KGHSH and CDR2 LQKENI. The CDR3 region has the DNA TGTGCCAGCACGAGACTAGCGGGGGTGAAGGAGACCCAGTACTTC. Translation gives CASTRLAGVKETQYF.

This clone was seen only a few times. This rearrangement joins TRBV5-1 to TRBJ2-5; TRBD1 might be the D (6 bases). The CDR3 extends over 14 amino acids. CDR1 and CDR2 (germline): SGHRS, YFSETQ. The V end lost 4 bases, the J end lost 5 bases, and 15 bases lay between the germline ends. Written as DNA, the CDR3 is TGCGCCAGCAGCGCACAAGGACAGAGGGAGACCCAGTACTTC. Protein sequence: CASSAQGQRETQYF.

This clone was detected once. The chain recombines TRBV29-1 with TRBJ2-5; 8 bases match TRBD1. This CDR3 comprises 13 residues. From germline, CDR1 is SQVTM and CDR2 ANQGSEA. V dropped 6 bases and J dropped 5; count of bases not matched to a gene: 8. CDR3 nucleotide sequence: TGCAGCGTACAGACAGGGGCTGACGAGACCCAGTACTTC. Residues: CSVQTGADETQYF.

CDR3 nucleotides: TGTGCCAGCAGTGACGCCCCAGGGGAAAAACTGTTTTTT. It is translated as CASSDAPGEKLFF. The chain has TRBV6-4 and TRBJ1-4; the D gene is possibly TRBD1 (5 bases). The V gene lost 2 bases and the J gene lost 8 bases, with 9 bases spanning the gap. From germline, CDR1 is MRHNA and CDR2 SNTAGT. The CDR3 consists of 13 residues.

This clone was counted only a few times. This rearrangement joins TRBV19 to TRBJ1-2; D might be TRBD1 (6 bases). V gave up 5 bases and J gave up 7 bases, with 11 bases separating them. In germline, CDR1 is LNHDA, CDR2 SQIVND (reference sequence). The CDR3 is 12 residues long. The CDR3 sequence is CASSLQGRGYTF. The CDR3 DNA is TGTGCCAGTAGTTTACAGGGCCGTGGCTACACCTTC.

The rearrangement links TRBV6-1 to TRBJ1-6, with 7 bases matching TRBD1. This CDR3 has 14 residues. Germline V gene lookup returns CDR1 MNHNS and CDR2 SASEGT. V shed 5 bases and J 8 bases; nucleotides not matched to a gene: 6. The CDR3, as DNA: TGTGCCAGCAGTCAAGGGACAGACTATTCACCCCTCCACTTT. It codes for CASSQGTDYSPLHF.

The chain recombines TRBV29-1 with TRBJ1-1, with a possible D match to TRBD1 (6 bases). The CDR3 consists of 13 residues. Trimming shortened V by 3 bases and J by 3 bases, and 11 bases separated the two germline ends. CDR1 is SQVTM, CDR2 ANQGSEA, per germline. This CDR3 is CSVEGAGDTEAFF. The CDR3 region has the DNA TGCAGCGTTGAGGGCGCAGGGGACACTGAAGCTTTCTTT.

The V call is TRBV5-1, the J call TRBJ2-7; D may be TRBD2 (6 bases). Germline CDR1 is SGHRS and CDR2 is YFSETQ. The CDR3 extends over 13 amino acids. The ends were cut back, 7 bases at V and 0 bases at J, with 11 bases in the middle. CDR3: CASSGRSSYEQYF. As DNA, the CDR3 is TGCGCCAGCTCAGGGAGGAGCTCCTACGAGCAGTACTTC.

The count of this clone is one. The chain is built from TRBV6-6 and TRBJ1-6; 9 bases match TRBD1. CDR1 MNHNY and CDR2 SVGAGI come from the germline V gene (reference sequence). V was pared by 4 bases and J by 6 bases, with 4 bases of the junction left unmatched. This CDR3 is built from 15 residues. Here the CDR3 DNA reads TGTGCCAGCAGTTGGACAGGGGAACGTAATTCACCCCTCCACTTT. It yields the protein CASSWTGERNSPLHF.

The genes are TRBV19 and TRBJ2-3, with D maybe TRBD1 (6 bases). Trimming stripped 4 bases from V and 1 base from J, with 9 bases between. The CDR3 has 14 amino acids. Germline-derived CDR1 and CDR2 are LNHDA and SQIVND (reference sequence). The CDR3 region has the DNA TGTGCCAGTAGTACTAGACAGGGCACAGATACGCAGTATTTT. It codes for CASSTRQGTDTQYF.

The chain has TRBV19 and TRBJ1-1; 8 bases line up with TRBD1. The V and J ends lost 7 bases and 4 bases, in that order; junction bases with no gene match: 2. Germline V gene data show CDR1 as LNHDA and CDR2 as SQIVND (reference sequence). This CDR3 has 12 amino acids. CDR3 protein: CASTTGGTEAFF. The CDR3 DNA is TGTGCCAGTACCACAGGGGGCACTGAAGCTTTCTTT.

The chain employs TRBV13 and TRBJ2-1; a weak D match, TRBD1 (5 bases). Trimming removed 5 bases at V and 5 bases at J, with 19 bases between. This CDR3 has 16 amino acids. CDR1 is PRHDT, CDR2 FYEKMQ, per germline (reference sequence). CDR3 protein: CASSIYQGSTHNEQFF. CDR3 bases: TGTGCCAGCAGCATCTACCAGGGCTCGACCCACAATGAGCAGTTCTTC.

The chain employs TRBV6-6 and TRBJ1-6, with 9 positions matching TRBD1. This CDR3 has 13 amino acids. Trimming at V came to 7 bases and at J to 10 bases, leaving 5 bases not matched to a gene. The germline V gene encodes CDR1 MNHNY and CDR2 SVGAGI (reference sequence). The CDR3 DNA reads as TGTGCCAGCATCGGACAGGGGAAGTCACCCCTCCACTTT. Its protein product is CASIGQGKSPLHF.

V and J are TRBV5-4 and TRBJ1-2; D unresolved. Germline CDR1 and CDR2: SGHNT and YYREEE (reference sequence). The V gene lost 4 bases and the J gene lost 0 bases, with 7 bases spanning the gap. This CDR3 spans 13 amino acids. The CDR3 reads CASSPYSNYGYTF. In nucleotides, the CDR3 is TGTGCCAGCAGCCCGTACTCTAACTATGGCTACACCTTC.

This clone was seen only a few times. The CDR3 spells CASSVGEGQETQYF. Written as DNA, the CDR3 is TGTGCCAGCAGCGTAGGGGAGGGCCAAGAGACCCAGTACTTC. The rearrangement joins TRBV9 to TRBJ2-5; 7 bases map to TRBD2. The ends lost 0 bases at V and 1 base at J; junction bases unmatched: 0. The CDR3 loop spans 14 amino acids. Germline V gene lookup returns CDR1 SGDLS and CDR2 YYNGEE.

V and J are TRBV29-1 and TRBJ2-1; 11 bases are a match to TRBD2. The V and J ends lost 6 bases and 4 bases, in that order; junction bases with no gene match: 5. The CDR3 totals 14 residues. Germline loops: CDR1 SQVTM, CDR2 ANQGSEA. The DNA of the CDR3 is TGCAGCGTCATCACTAGCGGGGGTTACAATGAGCAGTTCTTC. Translation gives CSVITSGGYNEQFF.

The chain couples TRBV30 to TRBJ2-1; 8 bases match TRBD2. Germline lookup yields CDR1 GTSNPN and CDR2 SVGIG (reference sequence). V dropped 2 bases and J dropped 4; count of bases not matched to a gene: 4. The CDR3 is made up of 14 amino acids. The CDR3 region is CAWSRGGIYNEQFF. The CDR3, as DNA: TGTGCCTGGAGTCGGGGGGGAATATACAATGAGCAGTTCTTC.

This chain links TRBV6-5 with TRBJ1-2, with no clear D. The CDR3 covers 12 residues. The germline gives CDR1 MNHEY, CDR2 SVGAGI. V was shortened by 5 bases and J by 7 bases, with 11 bases between the two germline ends. CDR3 nucleotides: TGTGCCAGCAGTCCCGGGGAATCTGGCTACACCTTC. It specifies CASSPGESGYTF.

The rearrangement uses TRBV7-9 and TRBJ1-6; TRBD1 might be the D (5 bases). V was clipped by 5 bases and J by 7 bases, with 15 bases between them. CDR3 length: 15 residues. From germline, CDR1 is SEHNR and CDR2 FQNEAQ (reference sequence). The CDR3 DNA reads as TGTGCCAGCAGCGCCAGGGATTTGCCGAATTCACCCCTCCACTTT. Translating gives CASSARDLPNSPLHF.

This clone appeared a few times. V and J are TRBV6-6 and TRBJ1-5; D may be TRBD1 (5 bases). The V end lost 6 bases, the J end lost 5 bases, and 14 bases lay between the germline ends. CDR3 length equals 14 residues. Germline-derived CDR1 and CDR2 are MNHNY and SVGAGI (reference sequence). The CDR3 region has the DNA TGTGCCAGCAGCTGGGGGGGAGACGATCAGCCCCAGCATTTT. It encodes CASSWGGDDQPQHF.

The V call is TRBV2, the J call TRBJ1-2; the D is unclear. The CDR3 extends over 14 amino acids. V lost 0 bases and J lost 6, with 11 bases in between. Germline CDR1 and CDR2: SNHLY and FYNNEI. CDR3 sequence: CASSEAVGRDGYTF. In DNA form, the CDR3 reads TGTGCCAGCAGTGAAGCGGTGGGGAGGGATGGCTACACCTTC.

The chain uses TRBV6-5 and TRBJ2-3; 8 nucleotides agree with TRBD2. The CDR3 consists of 15 residues. The V segment lost 2 bases and the J segment 1 base; nucleotides outside the gene matches: 2. From germline, CDR1 is MNHEY and CDR2 SVGAGI. CDR3 sequence (DNA): TGTGCCAGCAGTTACGGACTAGCACGCACAGATACGCAGTATTTT. This gives the protein CASSYGLARTDTQYF.

The table lists this clone with a few counts. V gene TRBV7-2 combines with J gene TRBJ2-6; TRBD2 might be the D (5 bases). The germline gives CDR1 SGHTA, CDR2 FQGNSA. The CDR3 consists of 12 residues. V gave up 9 bases and J gave up 7 bases, with 10 bases separating them. The CDR3 DNA sequence: TGTGCCAGAGGGCTAGCTGCCAACGTCCTGACTTTC. This sequence encodes CARGLAANVLTF.

The chain uses TRBV5-1 and TRBJ2-1; 8 bases align to TRBD2. The CDR3 runs to 16 residues. Germline CDR1 and CDR2: SGHRS and YFSETQ. The V gene end was trimmed by 4 bases and the J gene end by 5 bases; junction bases not matched to a gene: 11. DNA of the CDR3: TGCGCCAGCAGCGGGGTAGCGGGGAACTACAACAATGAGCAGTTCTTC. It codes for CASSGVAGNYNNEQFF.

The count of this clone is one. The genes are TRBV5-1 and TRBJ2-5, with 8 positions matching TRBD2. This CDR3 has 17 amino acids. From germline, CDR1 is SGHRS and CDR2 YFSETQ. V was pared by 2 bases and J by 5 bases, with 14 bases of the junction left unmatched. Written as DNA, the CDR3 is TGCGCCAGCAGCTTAATCCTCAGGCGGGGGGCCTATGAGACCCAGTACTTC. Amino acid sequence: CASSLILRRGAYETQYF. Full variable domain (remainder filled in from reference TRBV5-1 and TRBJ2-5): KAGVTQTPRYLIKTRGQQVTLSCSPISGHRSVSWYQQTPGQGLQFLFEYFSETQRNKGNFPGRFSGRQFSNSRSEMNVSTLELGDSALYLCASSLILRRGAYETQYFGPGTRLLVL.

The CDR3 spells CASSPSGLTDTQYF. Written as DNA, the CDR3 is TGCGCCAGCAGCCCTTCAGGCCTCACAGATACGCAGTATTTT. V usage is TRBV5-1 and J usage is TRBJ2-3; D not resolved. Per germline, CDR1 SGHRS and CDR2 YFSETQ. Trimming removed 4 bases at V and 2 bases at J, with 11 bases between. CDR3 length: 14 amino acids.

The gene calls are TRBV6-5 and TRBJ2-3, with D possibly TRBD1 on 6 matching bases. Germline V CDR1 and CDR2: MNHEY, SVGAGI. The ends were cut back, 7 bases at V and 0 bases at J, with 8 bases in the middle. The CDR3 is made up of 13 amino acids. The CDR3 here is CASKDSSTDTQYF. The DNA for the CDR3 is TGTGCCAGCAAGGACAGTAGCACAGATACGCAGTATTTT.

This clone has only a few counts. The V gene is TRBV7-2, the J gene TRBJ1-1; possibly TRBD1 for D (5 bases). The CDR3 covers 16 residues. Germline V gene sequence: CDR1 SGHTA, CDR2 FQGNSA. Between the trimmed V and J ends, which lost 4 bases and 1 base, there was a span of 16 bases. CDR3 sequence: CASSSPRQTPNTEAFF. The CDR3 DNA is TGTGCCAGCAGCTCCCCGAGACAGACACCGAACACTGAAGCTTTCTTT.

This clone has a handful of counts. The genes are TRBV7-2 and TRBJ1-1; no firm D call. Germline CDR1 is SGHTA and CDR2 is FQGNSA. The CDR3 has 14 amino acids. The ends were cut back, 3 bases at V and 0 bases at J, with 8 bases in the middle. As DNA, the CDR3 is TGTGCCAGCAGCTTTGGGCAAGTGAACACTGAAGCTTTCTTT. Protein sequence: CASSFGQVNTEAFF.

V and J are TRBV13 and TRBJ1-5; 7 bases fit TRBD1. The CDR3 has 18 amino acids. From germline, CDR1 is PRHDT and CDR2 FYEKMQ (reference sequence). V lost 7 bases, J lost 0 bases, and 15 bases stayed unmatched. This CDR3 reads CASTPSRDRVYSNQPQHF. Written as DNA, the CDR3 is TGTGCCAGCACCCCGTCCCGGGACAGAGTCTATAGCAATCAGCCCCAGCATTTT.